Given below is one T cell receptor (beta chain) in context. This sample was taken from a study of cytomegalovirus exposure and HLA in healthy donors. The PCR made use of 60 Vbeta and 13 Jbeta primers. The data were produced by immunoSEQ multiplex PCR, yet TCRdb's version contains in-frame clones alone and is incomplete. The repertoire holds 130,000 or so clones, with approximately 82% as singletons. Sample: PBMCs. This TCR was sampled from a man in his forties or fifties in good health and CMV-seronegative.

Written as DNA, the CDR3 is TGTGCCAGTAGTATGGACAGGGTCTTCTCTGGAAACACCATATATTTT. Translated: CASSMDRVFSGNTIYF. This chain links TRBV19 with TRBJ1-3; TRBD1 agrees at 8 bases. V dropped 3 bases and J dropped 0; count of bases not matched to a gene: 4. The CDR3 has 16 residues. CDR1 is LNHDA, CDR2 SQIVND, per germline (reference sequence).